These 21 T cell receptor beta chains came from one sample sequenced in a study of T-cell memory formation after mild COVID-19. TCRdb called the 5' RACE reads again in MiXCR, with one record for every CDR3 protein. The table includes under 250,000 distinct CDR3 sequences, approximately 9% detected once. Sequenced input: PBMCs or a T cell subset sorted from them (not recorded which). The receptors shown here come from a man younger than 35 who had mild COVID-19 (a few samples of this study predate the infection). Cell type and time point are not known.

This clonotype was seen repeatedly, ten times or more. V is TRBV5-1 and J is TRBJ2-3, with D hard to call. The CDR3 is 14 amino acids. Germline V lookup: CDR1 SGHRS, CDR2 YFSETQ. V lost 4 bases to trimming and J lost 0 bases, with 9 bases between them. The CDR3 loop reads CASSLARSTDTQYF. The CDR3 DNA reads TGCGCCAGCAGCCTGGCGAGGAGCACAGATACGCAGTATTTT.

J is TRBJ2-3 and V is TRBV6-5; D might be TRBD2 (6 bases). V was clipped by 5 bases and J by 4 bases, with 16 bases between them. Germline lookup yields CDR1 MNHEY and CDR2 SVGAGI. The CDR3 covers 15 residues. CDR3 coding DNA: TGTGCCAGCAGTAGGAGGTCTCCGGGGGCAGATACGCAGTATTTT. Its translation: CASSRRSPGADTQYF.

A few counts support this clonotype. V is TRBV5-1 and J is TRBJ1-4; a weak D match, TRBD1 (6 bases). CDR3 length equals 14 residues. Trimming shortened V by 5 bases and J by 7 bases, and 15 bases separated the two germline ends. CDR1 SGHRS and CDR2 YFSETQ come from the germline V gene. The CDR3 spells CASSAGTGSEKLFF. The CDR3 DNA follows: TGCGCCAGCAGTGCCGGTACAGGGAGTGAAAAACTGTTTTTT.

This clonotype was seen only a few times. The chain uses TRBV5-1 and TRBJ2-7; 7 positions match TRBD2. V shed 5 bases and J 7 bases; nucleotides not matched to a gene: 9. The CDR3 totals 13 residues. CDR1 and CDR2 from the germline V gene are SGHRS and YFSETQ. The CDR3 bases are TGCGCCAGCAGTCACCGGGGGGAGGGGGAGCAGTACTTC. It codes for CASSHRGEGEQYF.

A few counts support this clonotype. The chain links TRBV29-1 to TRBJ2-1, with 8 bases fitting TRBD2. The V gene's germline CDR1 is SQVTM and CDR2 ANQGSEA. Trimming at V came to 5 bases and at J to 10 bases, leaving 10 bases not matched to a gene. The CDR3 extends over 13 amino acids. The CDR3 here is CSVFVGSGGEQFF. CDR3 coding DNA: TGCAGCGTTTTCGTCGGCTCGGGAGGGGAGCAGTTCTTC.

The CDR3 DNA is TGTGCCACCAGTGATGAACCGGGACAGGGTAGGGCTAGCTGGTTCTTC. It translates to CATSDEPGQGRASWFF. The chain employs TRBV24-1 and TRBJ2-1; TRBD1 agrees at 9 bases. The CDR3 loop spans 16 amino acids. V trimming: 3 bases; J trimming: 15 bases; junction bases outside the gene matches: 17. CDR1 and CDR2 (germline): KGHDR, SFDVKD.

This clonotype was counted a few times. Here the CDR3 DNA reads TGTGCCAGCAGCTTATTAGGATCGGCTTTCTTT. Translation gives CASSLLGSAFF. The chain employs TRBV7-9 and TRBJ1-1; D gene unclear. This CDR3 contains 11 residues. The germline V gene encodes CDR1 SEHNR and CDR2 FQNEAQ (reference sequence). V was cut by 2 bases and J by 11 bases, with 9 bases left in between.

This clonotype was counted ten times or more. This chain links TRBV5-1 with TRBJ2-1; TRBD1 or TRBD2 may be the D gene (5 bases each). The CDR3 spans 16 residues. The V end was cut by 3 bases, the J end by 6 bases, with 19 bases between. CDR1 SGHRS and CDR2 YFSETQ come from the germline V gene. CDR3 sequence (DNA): TGCGCCAGCAGCTCCTACGGGACGGAGAGTGGCAATGAGCAGTTCTTC. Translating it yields CASSSYGTESGNEQFF.

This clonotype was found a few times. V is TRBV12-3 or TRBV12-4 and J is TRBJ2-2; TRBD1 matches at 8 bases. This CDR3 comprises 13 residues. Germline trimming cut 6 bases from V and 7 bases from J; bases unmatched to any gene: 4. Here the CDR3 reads CASRIDRGGELFF. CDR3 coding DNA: TGTGCCAGCAGAATTGACAGGGGCGGGGAGCTGTTTTTT.

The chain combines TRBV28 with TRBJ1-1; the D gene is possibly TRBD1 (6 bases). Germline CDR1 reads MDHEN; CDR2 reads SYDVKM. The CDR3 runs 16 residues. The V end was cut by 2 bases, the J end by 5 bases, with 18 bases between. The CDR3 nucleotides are TGTGCCAGCAGTTTAAAGTTTCAGGGGATGAGGACTGAAGCTTTCTTT. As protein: CASSLKFQGMRTEAFF.

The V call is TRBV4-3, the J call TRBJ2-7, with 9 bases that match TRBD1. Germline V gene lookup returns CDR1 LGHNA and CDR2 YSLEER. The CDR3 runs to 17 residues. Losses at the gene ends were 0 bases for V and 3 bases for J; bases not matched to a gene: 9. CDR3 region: CASSQESGGTGHYEQYF. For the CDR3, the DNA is TGCGCCAGCAGCCAAGAGTCTGGGGGGACAGGGCACTACGAGCAGTACTTC.

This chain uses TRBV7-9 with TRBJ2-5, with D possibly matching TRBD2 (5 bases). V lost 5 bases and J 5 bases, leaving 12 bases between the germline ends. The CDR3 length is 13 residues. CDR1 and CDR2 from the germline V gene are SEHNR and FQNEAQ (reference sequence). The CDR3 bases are TGTGCCAGCAGCGGACTCGTGAGTGAGACCCAGTACTTC. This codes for CASSGLVSETQYF. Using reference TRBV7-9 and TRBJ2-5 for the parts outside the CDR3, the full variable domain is DTGVSQNPRHKITKRGQNVTFRCDPISEHNRLYWYRQTLGQGPEFLTYFQNEAQLEKSRLLSDRFSAERPKGSFSTLEIQRTEQGDSAMYLCASSGLVSETQYFGPGTRLLVL.

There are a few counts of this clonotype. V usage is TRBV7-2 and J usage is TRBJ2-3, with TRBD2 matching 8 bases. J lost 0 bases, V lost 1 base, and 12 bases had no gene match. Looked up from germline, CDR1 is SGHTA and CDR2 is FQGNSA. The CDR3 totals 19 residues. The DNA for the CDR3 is TGTGCCAGCAGCTTAGGCGGGGGGCTTAACACTCCTAGCACAGATACGCAGTATTTT. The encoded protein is CASSLGGGLNTPSTDTQYF.

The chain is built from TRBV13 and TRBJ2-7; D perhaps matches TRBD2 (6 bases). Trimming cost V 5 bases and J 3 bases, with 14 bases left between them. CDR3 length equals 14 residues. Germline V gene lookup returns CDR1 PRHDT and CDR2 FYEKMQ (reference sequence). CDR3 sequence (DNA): TGTGCCAGCAGCCCAGCGGGCGAAGACTACGAGCAGTACTTC. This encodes CASSPAGEDYEQYF.

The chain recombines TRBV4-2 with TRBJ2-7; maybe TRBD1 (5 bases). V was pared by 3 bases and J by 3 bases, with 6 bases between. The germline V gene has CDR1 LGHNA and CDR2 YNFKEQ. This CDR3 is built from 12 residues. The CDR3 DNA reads TGTGCCAGCAGCCAGGGGCTCTACGAGCAGTACGTC. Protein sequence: CASSQGLYEQYV.

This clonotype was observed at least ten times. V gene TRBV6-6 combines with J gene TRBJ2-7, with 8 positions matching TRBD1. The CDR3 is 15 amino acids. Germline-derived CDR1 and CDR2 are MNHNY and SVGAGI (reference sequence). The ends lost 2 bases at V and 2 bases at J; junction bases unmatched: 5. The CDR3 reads CASSYKTGVAYEQYF. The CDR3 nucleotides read TGTGCCAGCAGTTACAAGACAGGGGTGGCCTACGAGCAGTACTTC.

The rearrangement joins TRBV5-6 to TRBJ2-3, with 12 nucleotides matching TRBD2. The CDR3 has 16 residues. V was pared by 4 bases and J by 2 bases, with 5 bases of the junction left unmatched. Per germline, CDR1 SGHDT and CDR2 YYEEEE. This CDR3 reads CASSPGLAGPTDTQYF. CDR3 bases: TGTGCCAGCAGCCCCGGACTAGCGGGGCCCACAGATACGCAGTATTTT.

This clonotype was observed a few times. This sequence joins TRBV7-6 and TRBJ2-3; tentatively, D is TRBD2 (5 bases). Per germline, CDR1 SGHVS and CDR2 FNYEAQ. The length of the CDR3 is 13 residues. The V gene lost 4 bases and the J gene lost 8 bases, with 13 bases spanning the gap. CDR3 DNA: TGTGCCAGCAGCTCGATTACGGCGGGTACGCAGTATTTT. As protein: CASSSITAGTQYF.

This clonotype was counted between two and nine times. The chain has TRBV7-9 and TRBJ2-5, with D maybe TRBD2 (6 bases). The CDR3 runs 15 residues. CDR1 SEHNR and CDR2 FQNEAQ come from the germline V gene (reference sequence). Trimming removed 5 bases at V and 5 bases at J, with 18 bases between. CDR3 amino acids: CASSPRVLAWETQYF. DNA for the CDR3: TGTGCCAGCAGCCCTAGGGTCCTAGCGTGGGAGACCCAGTACTTC.

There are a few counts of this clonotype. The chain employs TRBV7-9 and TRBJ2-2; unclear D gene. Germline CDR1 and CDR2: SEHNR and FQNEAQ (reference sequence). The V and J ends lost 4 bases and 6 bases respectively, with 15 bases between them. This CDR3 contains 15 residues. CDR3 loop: CASSSSRSDPGELFF. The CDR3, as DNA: TGTGCCAGCAGCTCCTCGCGGTCGGACCCCGGGGAGCTGTTTTTT.

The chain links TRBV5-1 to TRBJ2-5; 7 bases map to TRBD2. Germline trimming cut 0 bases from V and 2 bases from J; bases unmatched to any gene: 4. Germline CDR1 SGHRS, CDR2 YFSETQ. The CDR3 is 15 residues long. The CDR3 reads CASSLASGGQETQYF. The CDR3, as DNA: TGCGCCAGCAGCTTGGCATCGGGGGGACAAGAGACCCAGTACTTC. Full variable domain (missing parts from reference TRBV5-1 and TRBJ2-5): KAGVTQTPRYLIKTRGQQVTLSCSPISGHRSVSWYQQTPGQGLQFLFEYFSETQRNKGNFPGRFSGRQFSNSRSEMNVSTLELGDSALYLCASSLASGGQETQYFGPGTRLLVL.